This T cell receptor beta chain emerged from a study of T cell responses to AZD1222 COVID-19 vaccine. This table comes from immunoSEQ multiplex PCR, and its TCRdb copy is limited to in-frame clones, with some not included. The table records about 84,000 clones, approximately 85% of them present only once. A remark on this clone: Its antigen remains unidentified.

Germline CDR1 is SGHRS and CDR2 is YFSETQ. The CDR3 spans 14 residues. J gave up 10 bases and V 3 bases, and 5 bases lay outside the gene matches. Points from the study as a whole: Clonal diversity may have been underestimated in mostly white British donors. With dominance at 160-218 and 743-854, vaccine-associated CD4 TCRs spanned spike.

The sequenced sample was peripheral blood, obtained 28 days after the second AZD1222 dose. V usage is TRBV5-1 and J usage is TRBJ2-1; 12 bases align to TRBD1. The TCR sequence derives from an adult who received the AZD1222 COVID-19 vaccine. CDR3 loop: CASSSGTGGGEQFF. DNA for the CDR3: TGCGCCAGCAGCTCCGGGACAGGGGGCGGAGAGCAGTTCTTC.